This T cell receptor beta chain was identified during a study of shared clonotypes between healthy human individuals (dated by TCRdb to 2020 to 2021). The study in broad terms: A couple of women and a few men aged 18 to 49 years were included in the cohort. For each donor, CD4 naive and CD4 memory were each run on three plates, CD8 naive on two plates, and CD8 memory on one plate. Blood TCR repertoires of about 5 healthy adults were deeply sequenced to estimate repertoire size and the extent of clonotype sharing between individuals. Libraries were prepared and TCR repertoires were sequenced by different laboratories using diverse techniques, in order to increase sequencing depth and limit assay-specific biases. Between about 0.9 and 9 billion PBMCs per donor were obtained by leukapheresis. Broader findings and caveats from the paper: Naive subsets generally had larger estimated clonotype richness than memory subsets. Because the study included a small number of donors, the genetic and exposure-history diversity represented was limited. Based on pairwise subsampling, the degree of clonotype sharing among donors was expected to be affected by sequencing depth. Compared with non-shared clonotypes, the clonotypes found in all four sorted-subset donors had higher generation probabilities. Across four donors, approximately 4.6% of naive CD4, roughly 3.3% of naive CD8, roughly 2.3% of memory CD4, and roughly 0.4% of memory CD8 clonotypes were shared. Even with the large sequencing depth, rarefaction of the sorted-subset datasets indicated that sequencing was incomplete. Sampling was restricted to blood, and TCR repertoires in tissue are likely to differ from TCR repertoires in blood.

CDR1 and CDR2, per the germline V gene, are ENHRY and SYGVKD. Reading from cysteine to phenylalanine, the CDR3 counts 14 amino acids. Only the CDR3 region is kept as DNA, spanning 42 bases read in frame from base 1. The germline ends are 13 bases apart after V is trimmed by 3 bases and J by 7 bases. This clone has only one observation. This clone's antigen is unknown. One base away there is no much larger clone; base qualities are not given. Using the deep immunoSEQ assay, TCR CDR3 regions were amplified from genomic DNA by multiplex PCR. Extracted genomic DNA from each cell subset was distributed evenly across all wells of several immunoSEQ 96-well plates, and each plate was treated as a replicate. Each replicate PCR for sorted subsets received 200 ng genomic DNA, equal to roughly 33,000 T cell genomes. The purified libraries were quantified using a Qubit 3.0 fluorometer, sized with a Bioanalyzer 2100, and then quantified again using the KAPA Library Quantification kit. Every immunoSEQ 96-well plate was sequenced on a dedicated single-read 150-cycle Illumina NextSeq 550 flow cell. Regarding the original processing steps: Because the immunoSEQ output held only junctional sequences and lacked quality scores, the filtering could not match the filtering applied to full-length reads. To assign V/J genes and CDR3, sequences were annotated using PyIR, a Python wrapper for IgBLAST v1.9, with IMGT germline references. Reads with weak V/J assignments (E-value above 1e-6), missing CDR3, stop codons, out-of-frame junctions, or ambiguous translated residues were removed. A V3J clonotype was defined by an identical inferred V gene, J gene, and CDR3 amino acid sequence. Percentage overlap between repertoires was computed as shared unique clonotypes divided by the size of the smaller repertoire. Three approaches were used to assess repertoire richness: RTK rarefaction, the Chao1 estimator, and Recon v2.1 estimates of unobserved clonotypes. OLGA was used to compute generation probabilities for all TCRbeta clonotypes that the gDNA method yielded from a few donors. TCRdb provides this immuneACCESS table in a form limited to in-frame rearrangements. Some clones are lacking; in checked studies, under half of them reflect an unresolved V gene, and why the rest are absent is not known. That table supplies the V and J calls and clone size; D and trimming were determined from the DNA. This sample lists roughly 500,000 clones; roughly 95% were detected once. The ten largest clones capture 0.06% of the sample.

The donors were healthy, HIV-negative adults with no recently reported acute infections or vaccinations. Every donor was a Caucasian adult living in Nashville, Tennessee, USA. CD4+ T cells were enriched by magnetic negative selection; naive cells were then positively selected on CD45RA, and the negative fraction formed the memory subset. Blood was obtained by leukapheresis, after which PBMCs were separated by Ficoll-Histopaque density gradient centrifugation and cryopreserved in liquid nitrogen vapor phase. Analytical flow cytometry was used to check the purity and quantity of each magnetically sorted T cell population. Each sorted fraction had its genomic DNA isolated and then quantified by UV absorbance on a Nanodrop 2000c.

The sample taken for sequencing was naive CD4+ T cells sorted from blood. The cell subset or site label on this specimen signifies: CD45RA+ positively selected. The chain couples TRBV10-3 to TRBJ1-5, with an unclear D gene assignment. The receptor was isolated from a woman in her twenties or thirties in good health. This receptor carries the CDR3 CAISESGSRQPQHF. The DNA reads as follows: TGTGCCATCAGTGAATCAGGATCTAGACAGCCCCAGCATTTT.